The 29 T cell receptor beta chains below come from one sample, sequenced in a study of OX40 agonist ivuxolimab in advanced cancers. The assay was immunoSEQ multiplex PCR, and TCRdb's table has in-frame clones only and misses some. The profile covers 90,000 to 120,000 clones, with about nine tenths appearing a single time and about 0.29% taken by the ten largest. Specimen: CD4+ or CD8+ T cells sorted from blood, collected in a trial of the OX40 agonist ivuxolimab. The source is an adult with an advanced solid tumor such as melanoma, head and neck, liver or kidney cancer.

The rearrangement links TRBV7-3 to TRBJ2-3, with TRBD2 as a possible D gene (5 bases). Trimming removed 5 bases from V and 6 bases from J, with 12 bases in between. The CDR3 is made up of 13 amino acids. Germline V gene sequence: CDR1 SGHTA, CDR2 FQGTGA. CDR3 DNA: TGTGCCAGCAGCCCCAGGCCGGGGGATACGCAGTATTTT. This encodes CASSPRPGDTQYF. The whole variable domain, filled in from reference TRBV7-3 and TRBJ2-3, reads GAGVSQTPSNKVTEKGKYVELRCDPISGHTALYWYRQSLGQGPEFLIYFQGTGAADDSGLPNDRFFAVRPEGSVSTLKIQRTERGDSAVYLCASSPRPGDTQYFGPGTRLTVL.

The chain recombines TRBV4-1 with TRBJ1-3; no clear D gene. Trimming pared 4 bases from V and 0 bases from J, leaving 13 bases between. CDR1 MGHRA and CDR2 YSYEKL come from the germline V gene. The CDR3 has 16 amino acids. CDR3: CASSRSTSSSGNTIYF. CDR3 DNA sequence: TGCGCCAGCAGCCGGTCGACTTCCAGCTCTGGAAACACCATATATTTT.

The chain has TRBV27 and TRBJ1-2, with D hard to call. Germline V CDR1 and CDR2: MNHEY, SMNVEV (reference sequence). The ends were cut back, 6 bases at V and 2 bases at J, with 19 bases in the middle. The CDR3 covers 16 residues. The CDR3 bases are TGTGCCAGCAGCCGTGGTAGGCAAAACCTCAACTATGGCTACACCTTC. Its translation is CASSRGRQNLNYGYTF.

V is TRBV9 and J is TRBJ1-1; no reliable D call. The V and J ends lost 0 bases and 3 bases respectively, with 12 bases between them. The CDR3 loop spans 15 amino acids. Per germline, CDR1 SGDLS and CDR2 YYNGEE. CDR3 DNA sequence: TGTGCCAGCAGCGTAGATTTGGGGAAGGACACTGAAGCTTTCTTT. This encodes CASSVDLGKDTEAFF.

This chain links TRBV6-6 with TRBJ2-7; D is possibly TRBD1 (6 bases). Germline lookup yields CDR1 MNHNY and CDR2 SVGAGI (reference sequence). V dropped 10 bases and J dropped 7 bases, with 20 bases sitting between them. CDR3 length: 13 amino acids. The CDR3 DNA follows: TGTGCCACCAAAGACAGGCTTCTGGGAGAGCAGTACTTC. This sequence encodes CATKDRLLGEQYF.

This chain links TRBV5-8 with TRBJ2-5; D possibly corresponds to TRBD1 (5 bases). Germline V gene data show CDR1 as SGHTS and CDR2 as YDEGEE. The CDR3 runs 15 residues. The V and J ends lost 2 bases and 1 base respectively, with 12 bases between them. The CDR3 DNA is TGTGCCAGCAGCTTTTCTCGACAGTTCCAAGAGACCCAGTACTTC. Protein product: CASSFSRQFQETQYF.

The chain joins TRBV28 to TRBJ1-6; D gene ambiguous. This CDR3 spans 13 amino acids. Looked up from germline, CDR1 is MDHEN and CDR2 is SYDVKM. V was cut by 6 bases and J by 6 bases, with 9 bases left in between. The CDR3 nucleotides are TGTGCCAGCAGCTCCCAGTCTAATTCACCCCTCCACTTT. Amino acid sequence: CASSSQSNSPLHF.

In the case of this clone: The same CDR3 also results from other DNA sequences found in this sample. The V and J genes are TRBV19 and TRBJ2-6; tentative D call: TRBD2 (5 bases). Trimming cost V 1 base and J 1 base, with 8 bases left between them. This CDR3 contains 16 residues. The V gene's germline CDR1 is LNHDA and CDR2 SQIVND (reference sequence). The CDR3 reads CASSIGTGSGANVLTF. The CDR3 bases are TGTGCCAGTAGTATAGGAACGGGGTCTGGGGCCAACGTCCTGACTTTC.

This clone was seen a single time. The chain combines TRBV7-6 with TRBJ1-4; TRBD1 agrees at 9 bases. Germline CDR1 is SGHVS and CDR2 is FNYEAQ. J lost 8 bases, V lost 5 bases, and 9 bases had no gene match. This CDR3 contains 15 residues. CDR3 amino acids: CASSNFGTGNEKLFF. CDR3 nucleotides: TGTGCCAGCAGCAACTTTGGGACAGGGAACGAAAAACTGTTTTTT.

V is TRBV29-1 and J is TRBJ2-5, with D uncertain. The V and J ends lost 4 bases and 4 bases respectively, with 7 bases between them. The CDR3 is 11 residues long. Germline V lookup: CDR1 SQVTM, CDR2 ANQGSEA. The CDR3 region is CSVGDGETQYF. The CDR3 DNA follows: TGCAGCGTTGGGGATGGAGAGACCCAGTACTTC.

The rearrangement uses TRBV4-3 and TRBJ2-4, with no clear D. The CDR3 runs 15 residues. Trimming removed 0 bases at V and 7 bases at J, with 13 bases between. Germline-derived CDR1 and CDR2 are LGHNA and YSLEER. The DNA of the CDR3 is TGCGCCAGCAGCCAAGATCTCCAGCCCGGGAACATTCAGTACTTC. Translation: CASSQDLQPGNIQYF.

The chain couples TRBV5-4 to TRBJ1-1; a weak D match, TRBD1 (5 bases). The CDR3 is 15 residues long. Germline CDR1 SGHNT, CDR2 YYREEE (reference sequence). The V end lost 2 bases, the J end lost 2 bases, and 13 bases lay between the germline ends. The CDR3: CASSFKGQGNTEAFF. CDR3 bases: TGTGCCAGCAGCTTTAAAGGGCAGGGTAACACTGAAGCTTTCTTT.

This chain uses TRBV18 with TRBJ2-5, with 7 bases aligning to TRBD1. This CDR3 region has 14 residues. Germline-derived CDR1 and CDR2 are KGHSH and LQKENI. Losses at the gene ends were 4 bases for V and 2 bases for J; bases not matched to a gene: 4. CDR3 DNA: TGTGCCAGCTCACAAAACAGGGGACAAGAGACCCAGTACTTC. Translation gives CASSQNRGQETQYF.

The V and J genes are TRBV9 and TRBJ2-1; 7 positions agree with TRBD1. The V gene's germline CDR1 is SGDLS and CDR2 YYNGEE. The CDR3 spans 14 residues. J was trimmed by 6 bases and V by 3 bases; bases with no gene match: 6. In DNA, the CDR3 is TGTGCCAGCAGCGCGACAGGGTACATCAATGAGCAGTTCTTC. This gives the protein CASSATGYINEQFF.

V and J are TRBV21-1 and TRBJ2-1; the D segment call TRBD2 is taken from the table without a DNA check. TRBV21-1 is flagged as a pseudogene. This CDR3 is 15 amino acids long. The CDR3 sequence is CASPFVREWRNEQFF. As DNA, the CDR3 is TGTGCCAGCCCCTTCGTGCGGGAGTGGAGGAATGAGCAGTTCTTC.

The chain has TRBV9 and TRBJ2-7, with 9 bases that match TRBD2. J lost 5 bases, V lost 4 bases, and 10 bases had no gene match. Looked up from germline, CDR1 is SGDLS and CDR2 is YYNGEE. This CDR3 is built from 15 residues. CDR3 in amino acids: CASSFGVAGDHEQYF. CDR3 DNA sequence: TGTGCCAGCAGCTTTGGGGTAGCGGGAGATCACGAGCAGTACTTC.

The rearrangement uses TRBV29-1 and TRBJ1-1; possible D gene TRBD1, 6 bases. The germline V gene has CDR1 SQVTM and CDR2 ANQGSEA. The CDR3 is made up of 12 amino acids. Trimming removed 6 bases at V and 8 bases at J, with 16 bases between. CDR3 nucleotides: TGCAGCGTCGCGGGGGGCATGAGCGAAGCTTTCTTT. Amino acid sequence: CSVAGGMSEAFF.

The CDR3 coding sequence is TGTGCCAGCAGCTTAGACGGGAGGGGGAATGAGCAGTTCTTC. Its translation: CASSLDGRGNEQFF. The V gene is TRBV7-3, the J gene TRBJ2-1; 8 nucleotides line up with TRBD2. J lost 7 bases, V lost 2 bases, and 4 bases had no gene match. CDR3 length: 14 residues. Germline-derived CDR1 and CDR2 are SGHTA and FQGTGA.

This clone was observed once. This sequence joins TRBV5-4 and TRBJ2-3; 9 bases agree with TRBD1. The V and J ends lost 4 bases and 4 bases, in that order; junction bases with no gene match: 10. Germline V lookup: CDR1 SGHNT, CDR2 YYREEE (reference sequence). CDR3 length: 16 amino acids. The CDR3 reads CASSPGEDRGPDTQYF. The CDR3 DNA reads TGTGCCAGCAGCCCGGGGGAGGACAGGGGTCCAGATACGCAGTATTTT.

V gene TRBV11-3 combines with J gene TRBJ2-1; tentative D call: TRBD2 (6 bases). Germline loops: CDR1 SGHNT, CDR2 YENEEA. Trimming pared 5 bases from V and 5 bases from J, leaving 10 bases between. This CDR3 is built from 13 residues. CDR3 in DNA: TGTGCCAGCAGCGCGGGACGTAACAATGAGCAGTTCTTC. This translates into CASSAGRNNEQFF.

This rearrangement joins TRBV7-2 to TRBJ2-5, with D perhaps given as TRBD1 or TRBD2 (5 bases each). Trimming stripped 0 bases from V and 3 bases from J, with 11 bases between. In germline, CDR1 is SGHTA, CDR2 FQGNSA. The CDR3 totals 15 residues. The CDR3 nucleotides read TGTGCCAGCAGCTTAGCCGGGACGCCTAAAGAGACCCAGTACTTC. Protein: CASSLAGTPKETQYF.

This chain joins TRBV25-1 and TRBJ2-3; 8 positions match TRBD2. This CDR3 contains 16 residues. Germline V gene lookup returns CDR1 MGHDK and CDR2 SYGVNS. After removal of 3 bases from V and 1 base from J, the junction contained 6 bases not matched to a gene. CDR3 coding DNA: TGTGCCAGCAGTGAGCCCACTAGCGGAGGCACAGATACGCAGTATTTT. Amino acid sequence: CASSEPTSGGTDTQYF. The full variable domain, in which reference TRBV25-1 and TRBJ2-3 provide the parts outside the CDR3, is EADIYQTPRYLVIGTGKKITLECSQTMGHDKMYWYQQDPGMELHLIHYSYGVNSTEKGDLSSESTVSRIRTEHFPLTLESARPSHTSQYLCASSEPTSGGTDTQYFGPGTRLTVL.

DNA of the CDR3: TGTGCCAGCAGTGATCTTGGGTTGACGAATTCACCCCTCCACTTT. Amino acid sequence: CASSDLGLTNSPLHF. V usage is TRBV2 and J usage is TRBJ1-6; D unclear. The CDR3 consists of 15 residues. The V and J ends lost 3 bases and 7 bases respectively, with 13 bases between them. Germline V lookup: CDR1 SNHLY, CDR2 FYNNEI.

The J gene is TRBJ2-3, the V gene TRBV5-1, with 15 nucleotides matching TRBD2. Germline CDR1 is SGHRS and CDR2 is YFSETQ. CDR3 size: 18 residues. V trimming: 4 bases; J trimming: 0 bases; junction bases outside the gene matches: 6. CDR3 region: CASSPGLAGGKSTDTQYF. In DNA form, the CDR3 reads TGCGCCAGCAGCCCCGGACTAGCGGGAGGGAAAAGCACAGATACGCAGTATTTT.

The rearrangement links TRBV27 to TRBJ2-2; 7 bases are a match to TRBD2. Trimming cost V 6 bases and J 6 bases; bases outside gene matches: 13. The germline gives CDR1 MNHEY, CDR2 SMNVEV (reference sequence). This CDR3 has 16 amino acids. In DNA, the CDR3 is TGTGCCAGCAGGTCTATGGCGGGAGTTCTGGCCGGGGAGCTGTTTTTT. Translation: CASRSMAGVLAGELFF.

V usage is TRBV27 and J usage is TRBJ1-1, with 9 positions matching TRBD1. This CDR3 spans 15 amino acids. V was pared by 3 bases and J by 4 bases, with 6 bases of the junction left unmatched. CDR1 and CDR2 from the germline V gene are MNHEY and SMNVEV (reference sequence). CDR3 coding DNA: TGTGCCAGCAGTTTTGCGACAGGGGGAGCCACTGAAGCTTTCTTT. This sequence encodes CASSFATGGATEAFF.

This rearrangement joins TRBV23-1 to TRBJ1-5; TRBD1 matches 9 bases. Being an ORF, TRBV23-1 has a function that is uncertain. The V and J ends lost 0 bases and 0 bases, in that order; junction bases with no gene match: 3. CDR3 length: 17 residues. DNA for the CDR3: TGCGCCAGCAGTCAATCTGGGACAGGGTTTAGCAATCAGCCCCAGCATTTT. Translated, it gives CASSQSGTGFSNQPQHF.

The V gene is TRBV11-1, the J gene TRBJ2-7; 8 positions match TRBD1. Looked up from germline, CDR1 is SGHAT and CDR2 is FQDESV (reference sequence). V shed 3 bases and J 2 bases; nucleotides not matched to a gene: 9. This CDR3 contains 16 residues. The CDR3 reads CASSLGSAGGAYEQYF. DNA for the CDR3: TGTGCCAGCAGCTTGGGGTCGGCAGGGGGCGCCTACGAGCAGTACTTC.

The sample holds one count of this clone. The chain couples TRBV10-3 to TRBJ1-1, with D hard to call. Between the trimmed V and J ends, which lost 0 bases and 6 bases, there was a span of 17 bases. CDR1 ENHRY and CDR2 SYGVKD come from the germline V gene. The CDR3 extends over 16 amino acids. CDR3 nucleotide sequence: TGTGCCATCAGTGAGTCTGGTAGGGCAGTTGGGCCTGAAGCTTTCTTT. It specifies CAISESGRAVGPEAFF.